This T cell receptor beta chain comes out of a study of blood T cell repertoires in COVID-19. In the study overall: The United States, Italy and Spain were the sources of the acute and convalescent COVID-19 samples. Sample material is recorded as cDNA or gDNA derived from T cells, B-cell-depleted T cells, or PBMCs.

Trimming removed 3 bases from V and 0 bases from J, with 10 bases in between. This CDR3 region has 15 residues. Germline assignment: CDR1 SGHRS and CDR2 YFSETQ. As originally analysed: Estimation of nucleated cell counts relied on the amplification of reference gene primers. Sequenced by immunoSEQ multiplex PCR; TCRdb stores in-frame clones only, minus some. D and trimming were read from the DNA, whereas the V and J calls and clone size are those reported in that table. The table lists over 30,000 clones, about 92% of them singletons. The source of this sequence is an elderly man with acute or convalescent COVID-19. The chain has TRBV5-1 and TRBJ2-1; TRBD2 is a possible D gene (5 bases). Sequencing was done on a sample of peripheral blood. The DNA for the CDR3 is TGCGCCAGCAGCTCACTAGGGTCCTCCTACAATGAGCAGTTCTTC. As protein: CASSSLGSSYNEQFF.